This T cell receptor (beta chain) appears in the sequencing data of a study of OX40 agonist ivuxolimab in advanced cancers. Sequenced by immunoSEQ multiplex PCR; TCRdb stores in-frame clones only, minus some. The sample lists around 20,000 clones, about three quarters occurring once. Deletions cut 1 base from V and 0 bases from J, with 6 bases between. The CDR3 runs to 15 residues. The germline V gene has CDR1 SNHLY and CDR2 FYNNEI. This clone is medium-sized. The antigen is not known. Study-wide findings and caveats: There were, on average, more expanded clones in CD8+ T cells than in CD4+.

The sequencing used CD4+ or CD8+ T cells sorted from blood, collected in a trial of the OX40 agonist ivuxolimab. J is TRBJ2-2 and V is TRBV2, with D uncertain. The sequence derives from an adult with an advanced solid tumor such as melanoma, head and neck, liver or kidney cancer. The CDR3 here is CASSEDRPNTGELFF. CDR3 DNA: TGTGCCAGCAGTGAAGACAGACCGAACACCGGGGAGCTGTTTTTT.